This T cell receptor beta chain was documented in a study of T cell repertoires in cytomegalovirus infection. Study details: In public TCR beta signatures, there were indications of both CMV infection and matching HLA type.

Study-wide results and caveats: There were carriers of CMV plus the relevant HLA, and cumulative public TCR beta family frequency identified them.

This clonotype was found a few times. Antigen specificity is unknown. The CDR3 runs 17 residues. From germline, CDR1 is MNHEY and CDR2 SMNVEV (reference sequence). Trimming cost V 5 bases and J 1 base; bases outside gene matches: 13. TCRdb itself ran the reads through MiXCR, one entry per CDR3 protein. The sample consists of roughly 990,000 distinct CDR3 sequences, approximately 30% of them appearing once. This material consisted of cultured CD8+ T cells from PBMCs, taken from culture after CMV antigen stimulation. This clonotype was sampled from a human donor in good health (CMV status not recorded). Some clones in this sample may be carry-over from other donors' samples. The chain employs TRBV27 and TRBJ1-2; 7 bases match TRBD1. Here the CDR3 DNA reads TGTGCCAGCAGTCCCAGGACAGGTCCTTCTCATAACTATGGCTACACCTTC. It specifies CASSPRTGPSHNYGYTF.